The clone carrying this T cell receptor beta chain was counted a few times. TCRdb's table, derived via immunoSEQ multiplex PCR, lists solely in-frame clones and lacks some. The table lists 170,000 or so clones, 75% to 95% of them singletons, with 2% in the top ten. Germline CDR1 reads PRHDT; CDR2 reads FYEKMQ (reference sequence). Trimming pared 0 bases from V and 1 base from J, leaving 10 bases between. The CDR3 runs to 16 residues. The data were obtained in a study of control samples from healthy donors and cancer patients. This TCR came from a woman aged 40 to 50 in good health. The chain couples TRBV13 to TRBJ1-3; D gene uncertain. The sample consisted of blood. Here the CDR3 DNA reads TGTGCCAGCAGCTTAGGACCGAGTCATTCTGGAAACACCATATATTTT. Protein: CASSLGPSHSGNTIYF.